A selection of T cell receptor beta chains follows, all from one sample in a study of beta chain features in type 1 diabetes. Assay: immunoSEQ multiplex PCR; the TCRdb copy retains only in-frame clones and omits some. Among around 130,000 clones listed, around 8.8% were seen once. Sequences were obtained from central memory CD4+ T cells from blood. These receptor sequences come from a man aged 25 to 40 with type 1 diabetes. CDR3s include the opening cysteine and the closing phenylalanine or tryptophan. A D gene is named only where the DNA matches it firmly. Clone size is given for some rows only: seen once, a few or many times, or a class if the clone is expanded.

j_call,v_call,clone_size,d_call,cdr3_nt,cdr3_aa
TRBJ1-1,TRBV2,few,NA,TGTGCCAGCAGGACTGACAGCTTTGAAGCTTTCTTT,CASRTDSFEAFF
TRBJ2-7,TRBV4-2,NA,TRBD2,TGTGCCAGCAGCCAAGGCCAGCGGGGGGCCCCGCCGTTTTATAGTTCCTACGAGCAGTACTTC,CASSQGQRGAPPFYSSYEQYF
TRBJ1-2,TRBV30,NA,TRBD1,TGTGCCTGGACAGGGGGCTATGGCTACACCTTC,CAWTGGYGYTF
TRBJ1-1,TRBV11-2,NA,NA,TGTGCCAGCAGCTTGGGGCAGGGTAACGCTGAAGCTTTCTTT,CASSLGQGNAEAFF
TRBJ2-7,TRBV28,few,NA,TGTGCCAGCAGCCCCCAGGAGGTTATGCACGAGCAGTACTTC,CASSPQEVMHEQYF
TRBJ1-5,TRBV9,few,NA,TGTGCCAGCAGCGAAACAGGGCTCGGACAGCCCCAGCATTTT,CASSETGLGQPQHF
TRBJ2-1,TRBV18,few,NA,TGTGCCAGCTCACCACAGGGGTCCTACAATGAGCAGTTCTTC,CASSPQGSYNEQFF
TRBJ2-7,TRBV4-2,few,NA,TGTGCCAGCAGCCCAGATGGGGCGGGGAGCTACGAGCAGTACTTC,CASSPDGAGSYEQYF
TRBJ1-1,TRBV5-6,many,TRBD1,TGTGCCAGCAGCTCACGACAGGGGGCAAGGGGTGAAGCTTTCTTT,CASSSRQGARGEAFF
TRBJ1-6,TRBV4-2,few,NA,TGTGCCAGCCGAAGCGGGGCAGACAATTCACCCCTCCACTTT,CASRSGADNSPLHF
TRBJ2-1,TRBV4-2,few,NA,TGTGCCAGCAGCCAACGTCCGGGGGATCTCTACAATGAGCAGTTCTTC,CASSQRPGDLYNEQFF
TRBJ2-7,TRBV28,NA,TRBD2,TGTGCCAGCAAATTAGCGGGGGGGCCGTCCGAGCAGTACTTC,CASKLAGGPSEQYF
TRBJ1-1,TRBV28,NA,NA,TGTGCCAGCAGGGCACCGAACACTGAAGCTTTCTTT,CASRAPNTEAFF
TRBJ1-4,TRBV4-2,few,TRBD1,TGTGCCAGCAGCCAAGCCGGACAGGGGAGTGAAAAACTGTTTTTT,CASSQAGQGSEKLFF
TRBJ1-5,TRBV10-3,NA,NA,TGTGCCATCAGTGAGTCTGGCAGGGGTAGCAATCAGCCCCAGCATTTT,CAISESGRGSNQPQHF
TRBJ2-3,TRBV29-1,NA,NA,TGCAGCGTGGAAAGACTGGGTGGGGATACGCAGTATTTT,CSVERLGGDTQYF
TRBJ2-7,TRBV28,few,NA,TGTGCCACATCCCAGGGTGTCGAGCAGTACTTC,CATSQGVEQYF
TRBJ1-5,TRBV10-3,NA,TRBD1,TGTGCCATCAGTGAGTCCGGGACAGGGGGTCGGGGCAATCAGCCCCAGCATTTT,CAISESGTGGRGNQPQHF
TRBJ2-7,TRBV25-1,few,NA,TGTGCCAGCAGTTATCGGGCCTACGAGCAGTACTTC,CASSYRAYEQYF
TRBJ1-1,TRBV28,NA,NA,TGTGCCAGCACCATTCCCGGCGGCACTGAAGCTTTCTTT,CASTIPGGTEAFF
TRBJ2-2,TRBV4-1,few,TRBD2,TGCGCCAGCAGTTCCGCGGGGGGGCTGGACGGGGAGCTGTTTTTT,CASSSAGGLDGELFF
TRBJ1-1,TRBV7-2,NA,NA,TGTGCCAGCATATTCGACAGGCAGAACACTGAAGCTTTCTTT,CASIFDRQNTEAFF
TRBJ2-1,TRBV7-9,few,NA,TGTGCCAGCAGCCTCGTCTCGCGGGGGCTTCCGTTCTTC,CASSLVSRGLPFF
TRBJ2-3,TRBV7-9,few,NA,TGTGCCAGCAGCCAAGACATTGGGGATACGCAGTATTTT,CASSQDIGDTQYF
TRBJ2-7,TRBV4-3,NA,TRBD1,TGCGCCAGCAGCCAAGATCTCTGGGACAGGGGGCGTTTCGAGCAGTACTTC,CASSQDLWDRGRFEQYF
TRBJ2-2,TRBV7-9,NA,NA,TGTGCCAGCAGCTTTGACAGGTTCACCGGGGAGCTGTTTTTT,CASSFDRFTGELFF
TRBJ2-7,TRBV9,few,TRBD2,TGTGCCAGCAGCGAGGGGCTAGCGGGGGCCGACTACGAGCAGTACTTC,CASSEGLAGADYEQYF
TRBJ2-7,TRBV28,NA,TRBD1,TGTGCCAGCAGTACAGACAGGGCACGGTACTTC,CASSTDRARYF
TRBJ1-4,TRBV2,NA,NA,TGTGCCAGCAGTGGATCCCGAGGCGAAAAACTGTTTTTT,CASSGSRGEKLFF
TRBJ2-1,TRBV28,NA,TRBD2,TGTGCCAGCAGCTTAGGAGGGACGGGGGGTATGCATGAGCAGTTCTTC,CASSLGGTGGMHEQFF
TRBJ1-1,TRBV28,few,NA,TGTGCCAGCAGCAATCCAGGGTATAACACTGAAGCTTTCTTT,CASSNPGYNTEAFF
TRBJ1-6,TRBV29-1,few,NA,TGCAGCGTTAGCGTTGAAAATGGGAGGAATTCACCCCTCCACTTT,CSVSVENGRNSPLHF
TRBJ2-1,TRBV25-1,NA,TRBD2,TGTGCCAGCAGTACCTTACGGGGGGGGGCCGGTGATGAGCAGTTCTTC,CASSTLRGGAGDEQFF
TRBJ1-1,TRBV7-3,NA,NA,TGTGCCAGCAGCTTAGCAGGGATCCCTGAAGCTTTCTTT,CASSLAGIPEAFF
TRBJ2-1,TRBV4-2,NA,TRBD2,TGTGCCAGCAGCCAAGATCGGCTAGCGGGGGAGGAGCAGTTCTTC,CASSQDRLAGEEQFF
TRBJ1-5,TRBV9,few,NA,TGTGCCAGCAGTCTCCGGGACAACAATCAGCCCCAGCATTTT,CASSLRDNNQPQHF
TRBJ1-4,TRBV5-1,few,NA,TGCGCCAGCAGCTGGGTCGGGGCAACTAATGAAAAACTGTTTTTT,CASSWVGATNEKLFF
TRBJ1-2,TRBV18,few,TRBD1,TGTGCCAGCTCCCCCGTTTCGGGACAGGGGGTTTCTGGCTACACCTTC,CASSPVSGQGVSGYTF
TRBJ1-2,TRBV11-2,few,TRBD1,TGTGCCAGCAGCAGGGACAGGGGTGAGGGCTACACCTTC,CASSRDRGEGYTF
TRBJ2-5,TRBV7-2,few,NA,TGTGCCAGCAGCCCGTACCAAGAGACCCAGTACTTC,CASSPYQETQYF
TRBJ1-6,TRBV7-6,NA,NA,TGTGCCAGCAGCTTAGATGGAGGGTATAATTCACCCCTCCACTTT,CASSLDGGYNSPLHF
TRBJ2-5,TRBV5-1,NA,NA,TGCGCCAGCAGCTTGCTGTCGGTCCCCCAAGAGACCCAGTACTTC,CASSLLSVPQETQYF
TRBJ1-2,TRBV5-1,few,TRBD1,TGCGCCAGCAGCGTCCGGACAGGGGCCTATGGCTACACCTTC,CASSVRTGAYGYTF
TRBJ1-2,TRBV4-3,NA,TRBD1,TGCGCCAGCAGCCTGACAGGGACTCACTATGGCTACACCTTC,CASSLTGTHYGYTF
TRBJ2-2,TRBV25-1,NA,NA,TGTGCCAGCACCGAACGAGCAGGGAACACCGGGGAGCTGTTTTTT,CASTERAGNTGELFF
TRBJ2-5,TRBV29-1,NA,NA,TGCAGCGTTCTCCATGGGGGAGGGGGGGGTGCAGAGACCCAGTACTTC,CSVLHGGGGGAETQYF
TRBJ1-5,TRBV6-5,NA,NA,TGTGCCAGCAGTTACTCGAGTTCGGTTAATCAGCCCCAGCATTTT,CASSYSSSVNQPQHF
TRBJ1-1,TRBV7-9,few,NA,TGTGCCAGCAGTGAGGGATCAGGAGCTTTCTTT,CASSEGSGAFF
TRBJ2-1,TRBV7-3,NA,NA,TGTGCCAGCAGCTTGGAGGCACGCTCCTACAATGAGCAGTTCTTC,CASSLEARSYNEQFF
TRBJ2-7,TRBV5-1,NA,NA,TGCGCCAGCAGCTTGGATGGGGGGACCTACGAGCAGTACTTC,CASSLDGGTYEQYF
TRBJ2-1,TRBV29-1,NA,TRBD2,TGCAGCGCCGGGAGGGGGGCAGGGTTGTTCTTC,CSAGRGAGLFF
TRBJ1-6,TRBV19,NA,TRBD1,TGTGCCAGTAGTATGGGCACAGGGGGAAGGCCAAATTCACCCCTCCACTTT,CASSMGTGGRPNSPLHF
TRBJ2-4,TRBV29-1,NA,TRBD1,TGCAGCGTTGGACAGGGCGGAAACATTCAGTACTTC,CSVGQGGNIQYF